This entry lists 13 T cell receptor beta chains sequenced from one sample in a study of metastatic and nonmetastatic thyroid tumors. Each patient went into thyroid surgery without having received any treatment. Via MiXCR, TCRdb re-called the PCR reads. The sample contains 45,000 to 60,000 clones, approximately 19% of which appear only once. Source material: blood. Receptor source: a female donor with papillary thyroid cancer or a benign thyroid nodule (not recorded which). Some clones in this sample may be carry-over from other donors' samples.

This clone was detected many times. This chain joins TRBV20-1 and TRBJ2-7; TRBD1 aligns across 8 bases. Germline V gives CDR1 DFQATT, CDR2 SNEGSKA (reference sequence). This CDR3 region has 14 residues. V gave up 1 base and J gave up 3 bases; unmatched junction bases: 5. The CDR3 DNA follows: TGCAGTGCTAGAGTGACAGGGGCGAGCTACGAGCAGTACTTC. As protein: CSARVTGASYEQYF.

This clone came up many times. In DNA form, the CDR3 reads TGTGCCAGTAGTATTAAGGCTAGCGGGAGGGCCGTGGAGACCCAGTACTTC. Encoded protein: CASSIKASGRAVETQYF. The V and J genes are TRBV19 and TRBJ2-5; 12 bases agree with TRBD2. Germline loops: CDR1 LNHDA, CDR2 SQIVND (reference sequence). The CDR3 totals 17 residues. Germline trimming cut 3 bases from V and 5 bases from J; bases unmatched to any gene: 10.

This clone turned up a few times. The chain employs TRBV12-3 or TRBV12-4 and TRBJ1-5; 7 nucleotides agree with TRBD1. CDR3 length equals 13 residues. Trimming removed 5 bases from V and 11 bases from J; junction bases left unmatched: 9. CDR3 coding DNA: TGTGCCAGCAGTGAGGGGCAGGGACAGACCCAGCATTTT. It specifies CASSEGQGQTQHF.

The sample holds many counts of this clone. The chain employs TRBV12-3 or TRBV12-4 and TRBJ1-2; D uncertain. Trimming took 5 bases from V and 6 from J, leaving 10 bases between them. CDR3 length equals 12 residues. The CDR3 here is CASSPESDGYTF. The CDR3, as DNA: TGTGCCAGCAGTCCCGAATCGGATGGCTACACCTTC.

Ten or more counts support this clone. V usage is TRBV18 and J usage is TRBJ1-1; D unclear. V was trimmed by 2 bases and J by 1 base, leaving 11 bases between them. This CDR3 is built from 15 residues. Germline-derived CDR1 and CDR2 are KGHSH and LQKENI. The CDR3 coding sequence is TGTGCCAGCTCACCAAGGTTAAACAGGAACACTGAAGCTTTCTTT. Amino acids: CASSPRLNRNTEAFF.

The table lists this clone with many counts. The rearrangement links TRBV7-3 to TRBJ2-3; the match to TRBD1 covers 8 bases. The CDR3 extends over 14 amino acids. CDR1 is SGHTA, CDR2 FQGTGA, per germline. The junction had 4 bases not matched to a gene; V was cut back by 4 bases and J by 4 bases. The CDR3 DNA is TGTGCCAGCAGCTCCGGGACAGGTGCAGATACGCAGTATTTT. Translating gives CASSSGTGADTQYF.

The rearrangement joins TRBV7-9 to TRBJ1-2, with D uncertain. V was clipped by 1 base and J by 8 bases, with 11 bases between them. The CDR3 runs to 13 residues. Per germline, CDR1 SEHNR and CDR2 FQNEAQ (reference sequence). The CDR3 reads CASSLGELRGYTF. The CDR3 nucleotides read TGTGCCAGCAGCTTAGGCGAACTGAGGGGCTACACCTTC.

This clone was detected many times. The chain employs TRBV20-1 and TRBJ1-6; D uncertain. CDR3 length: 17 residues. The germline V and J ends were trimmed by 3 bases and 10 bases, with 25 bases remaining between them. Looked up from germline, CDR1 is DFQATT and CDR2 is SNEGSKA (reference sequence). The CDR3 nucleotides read TGCAGTGCTAGTAATCGGCGTCAATCCGGGTTCAGCTCACCCCTCCACTTT. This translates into CSASNRRQSGFSSPLHF.

In DNA, the CDR3 is TGTGCCAGCAGCGTTGGGACTGAGGATATGGATGGTGAGCAGTTCTTC. This codes for CASSVGTEDMDGEQFF. The chain is built from TRBV9 and TRBJ2-1; D possibly corresponds to TRBD2 (6 bases). CDR1 is SGDLS, CDR2 YYNGEE, per germline. This CDR3 is built from 16 residues. Trimming took 2 bases from V and 9 from J, leaving 21 bases between them. The complete variable domain, with remaining parts taken from reference TRBV9 and TRBJ2-1, reads DSGVTQTPKHLITATGQRVTLRCSPRSGDLSVYWYQQSLDQGLQFLIQYYNGEERAKGNILERFSAQQFPDLHSELNLSSLELGDSALYFCASSVGTEDMDGEQFFGPGTRLTVL.

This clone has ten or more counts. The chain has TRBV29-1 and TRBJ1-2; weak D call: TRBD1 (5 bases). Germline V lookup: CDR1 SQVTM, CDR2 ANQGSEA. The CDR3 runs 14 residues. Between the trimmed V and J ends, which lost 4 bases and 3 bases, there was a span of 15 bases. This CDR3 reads CSVADQGVDYGYTF. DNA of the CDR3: TGCAGCGTTGCAGACCAGGGAGTAGACTATGGCTACACCTTC. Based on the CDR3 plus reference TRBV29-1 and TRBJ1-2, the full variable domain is SAVISQKPSRDICQRGTSLTIQCQVDSQVTMMFWYRQQPGQSLTLIATANQGSEATYESGFVIDKFPISRPNLTFSTLTVSNMSPEDSSIYLCSVADQGVDYGYTFGSGTRLTVV.

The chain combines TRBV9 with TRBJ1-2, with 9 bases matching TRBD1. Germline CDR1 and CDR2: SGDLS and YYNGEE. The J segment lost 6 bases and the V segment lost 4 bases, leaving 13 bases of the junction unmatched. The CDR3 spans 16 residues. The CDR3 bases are TGTGCCAGCAGCTTAATGGAAACCGGGACAGGGAATGGCTACACCTTC. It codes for CASSLMETGTGNGYTF.

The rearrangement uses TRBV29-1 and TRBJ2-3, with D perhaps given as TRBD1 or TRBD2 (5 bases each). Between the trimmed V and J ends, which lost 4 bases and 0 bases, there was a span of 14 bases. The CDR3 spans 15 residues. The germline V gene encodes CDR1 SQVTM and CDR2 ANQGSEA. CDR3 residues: CSVAGTASSTDTQYF. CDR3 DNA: TGCAGCGTTGCGGGGACCGCGTCAAGCACAGATACGCAGTATTTT.

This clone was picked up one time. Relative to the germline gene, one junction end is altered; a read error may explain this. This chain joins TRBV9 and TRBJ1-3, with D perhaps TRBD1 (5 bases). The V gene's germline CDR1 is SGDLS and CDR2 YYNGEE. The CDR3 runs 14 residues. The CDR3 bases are TGTGCCAGCAGCGGGGGCGGCTCTGTAAACACCATATATTTT. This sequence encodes CASSGGGSVNTIYF. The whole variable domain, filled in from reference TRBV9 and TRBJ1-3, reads DSGVTQTPKHLITATGQRVTLRCSPRSGDLSVYWYQQSLDQGLQFLIQYYNGEERAKGNILERFSAQQFPDLHSELNLSSLELGDSALYFCASSGGGSVNTIYFGEGSWLTVV.